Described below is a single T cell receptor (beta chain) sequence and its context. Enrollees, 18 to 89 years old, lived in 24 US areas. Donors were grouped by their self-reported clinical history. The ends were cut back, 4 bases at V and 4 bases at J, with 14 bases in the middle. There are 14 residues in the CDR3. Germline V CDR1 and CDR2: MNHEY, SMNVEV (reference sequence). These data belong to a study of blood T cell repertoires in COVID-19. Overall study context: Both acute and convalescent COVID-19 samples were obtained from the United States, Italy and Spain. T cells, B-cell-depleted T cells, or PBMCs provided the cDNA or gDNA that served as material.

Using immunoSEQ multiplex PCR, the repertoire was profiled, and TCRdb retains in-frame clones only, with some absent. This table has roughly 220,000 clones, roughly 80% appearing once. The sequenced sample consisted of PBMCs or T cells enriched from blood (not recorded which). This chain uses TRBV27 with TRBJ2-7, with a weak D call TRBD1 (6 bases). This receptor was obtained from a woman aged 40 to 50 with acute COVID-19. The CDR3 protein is CASSSRDTRYEQYF. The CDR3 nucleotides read TGTGCCAGCAGTTCCCGGGACACCCGGTACGAGCAGTACTTC.